There are a few counts of the clone carrying this T cell receptor beta chain. The sample is drawn from a study of regulatory T cells in long-lasting Graves disease. Unmatched junction bases numbered 11, after V lost 5 bases and J lost 3 bases. CDR1 is MDHEN, CDR2 SYDVKM, per germline. This CDR3 is 18 amino acids long. The time point here: persistent/refractory GD, antithyroid drugs over 5 years with positive TRAb. PBMC RNA was the source of the TCR library. With iRepertoire HTBI primers and Arm-PCR of CDR3 regions, TCR beta libraries were built. TCRdb independently ran MiXCR on the multiplex PCR reads; one entry per CDR3 protein. In the table there are roughly 300,000 distinct CDR3 sequences, roughly a fifth of which are singletons.

The specimen was peripheral blood mononuclear cells (PBMCs), collected when the disease was refractory, from a patient treated with antithyroid drugs. The chain links TRBV28 to TRBJ1-6; the match to TRBD1 covers 9 bases. The source of this sequence is a female donor with Graves disease. In DNA, the CDR3 is TGTGCCAGCAGTCTACCGGGACAGGGTCTAAGCTATAATTCACCCCTCCACTTT. As protein: CASSLPGQGLSYNSPLHF.